This T cell receptor beta chain was recorded in a study of T cell responses to AZD1222 COVID-19 vaccine. Study conclusions and caveats: In a largely white British group with more females than males, clonal diversity was possibly underestimated.

In the case of this clone: The antigen is undetermined.

Trimming took 3 bases from V and 3 from J; bases not matched to a gene: 6. This CDR3 contains 14 residues. The V gene's germline CDR1 is SGHDT and CDR2 YYEEEE. Sequencing was performed with immunoSEQ multiplex PCR; in TCRdb, only in-frame clones are kept and a portion is missing. The sample holds 40,000 to 60,000 clones, 80% to 90% seen once. This chain uses TRBV5-6 with TRBJ2-7, with 7 bases fitting TRBD2. This TCR came from an adult who received the AZD1222 COVID-19 vaccine. The sequencing here drew on peripheral blood, taken 28 days after the second AZD1222 dose. The CDR3 nucleotides read TGTGCCAGCAGCTGGAGCGGGGTTAACTACGAGCAGTACTTC. Encoded protein: CASSWSGVNYEQYF. The variable domain in full, with the rest retrieved from reference TRBV5-6 and TRBJ2-7, is DAGVTQSPTHLIKTRGQQVTLRCSPKSGHDTVSWYQQALGQGPQFIFQYYEEEERQRGNFPDRFSGHQFPNYSSELNVNALLLGDSALYLCASSWSGVNYEQYFGPGTRLTVT.